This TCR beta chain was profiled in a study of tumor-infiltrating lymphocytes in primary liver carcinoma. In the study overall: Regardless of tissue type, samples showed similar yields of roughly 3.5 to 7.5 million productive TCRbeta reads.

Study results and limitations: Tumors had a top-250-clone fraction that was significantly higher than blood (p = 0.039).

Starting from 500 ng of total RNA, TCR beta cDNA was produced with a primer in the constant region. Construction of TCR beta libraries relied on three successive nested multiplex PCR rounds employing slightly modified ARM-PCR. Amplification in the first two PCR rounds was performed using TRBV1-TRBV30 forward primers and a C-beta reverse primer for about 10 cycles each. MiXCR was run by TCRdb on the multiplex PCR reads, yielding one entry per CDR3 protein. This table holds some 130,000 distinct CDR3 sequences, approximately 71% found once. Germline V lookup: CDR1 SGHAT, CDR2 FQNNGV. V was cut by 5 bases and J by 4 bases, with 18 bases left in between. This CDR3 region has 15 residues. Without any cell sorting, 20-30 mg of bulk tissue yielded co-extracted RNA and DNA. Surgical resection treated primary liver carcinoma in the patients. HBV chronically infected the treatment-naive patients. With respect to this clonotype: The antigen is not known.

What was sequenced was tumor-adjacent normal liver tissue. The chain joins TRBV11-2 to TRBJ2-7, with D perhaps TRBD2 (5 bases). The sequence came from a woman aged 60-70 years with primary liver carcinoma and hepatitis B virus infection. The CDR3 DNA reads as TGTGCCAGCAGCCCGTCGTGGCTAGCAGAGTACGAGCAGTACTTC. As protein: CASSPSWLAEYEQYF. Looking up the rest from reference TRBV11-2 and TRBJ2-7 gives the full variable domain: EAGVAQSPRYKIIEKRQSVAFWCNPISGHATLYWYQQILGQGPKLLIQFQNNGVVDDSQLPKDRFSAERLKGVDSTLKIQPAKLEDSAVYLCASSPSWLAEYEQYFGPGTRLTVT.